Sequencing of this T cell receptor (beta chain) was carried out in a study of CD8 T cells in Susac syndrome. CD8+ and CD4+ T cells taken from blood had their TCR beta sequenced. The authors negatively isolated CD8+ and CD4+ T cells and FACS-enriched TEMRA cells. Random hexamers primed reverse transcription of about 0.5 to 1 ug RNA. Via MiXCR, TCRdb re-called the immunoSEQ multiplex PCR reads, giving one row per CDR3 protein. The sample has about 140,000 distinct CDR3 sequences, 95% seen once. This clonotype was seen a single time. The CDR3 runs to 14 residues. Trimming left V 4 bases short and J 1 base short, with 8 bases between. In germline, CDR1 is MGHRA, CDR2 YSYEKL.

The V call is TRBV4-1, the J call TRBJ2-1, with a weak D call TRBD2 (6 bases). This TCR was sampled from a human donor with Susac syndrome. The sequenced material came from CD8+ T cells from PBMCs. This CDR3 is CASSPGESYNEQFF. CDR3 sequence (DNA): TGCGCCAGCAGCCCGGGAGAGTCCTACAATGAGCAGTTCTTC.